The TCR beta chain under discussion was sequenced for a study of T cells in Graves' hyperthyroidism and ophthalmopathy. At least ten counts were recorded for this clonotype. Trimming cost V 6 bases and J 0 bases, with 15 bases left between them. Germline CDR1 reads LGHDT; CDR2 reads YNNKEL (reference sequence). The CDR3 has 17 amino acids. The hyperthyroidism was newly diagnosed and had lasted under 2 months; the patients were aged 18 to 65. Using RNA transcripts as the source, TCR beta CDR3 regions were amplified. Researchers ran a first-round RT-PCR on the TCR CDR3 using the HTBI primer set. TCRdb re-called the multiplex PCR reads through MiXCR, storing one row per CDR3 protein. The sample has hundreds of thousands of distinct CDR3 sequences, approximately 14% seen once; the top ten hold around 7.3%.

The clonotype was recovered from a woman aged 18-35 years with Graves' hyperthyroidism. Sequencing was carried out using blood. The V and J genes are TRBV3-1 and TRBJ1-6, with D possibly being TRBD1 (5 bases). The CDR3 bases are TGTGCCAGCAGTGGGGACCACTTGAGCTCCTATAATTCACCCCTCCACTTT. Amino acid sequence: CASSGDHLSSYNSPLHF.